This entry lists 25 T cell receptor beta chains sequenced from one sample in a study of Ad26.COV2.S vaccination and SARS-CoV-2 variants (dated by TCRdb to 2020 to 2023). The treatment or condition label, as the study defines it: around 19 received Ad26.COV2.S at low or high dose, single or two shots; several received placebo; per-sample allocation not given. Repertoires of vaccine and placebo recipients were sequenced from samples taken on day 63 after the first injection. Library creation used the immunoSEQ multiplex PCR assay. This is the immuneACCESS table as TCRdb keeps it, with only in-frame sequences that have V and J called. A part of the clones is gone; compared with another copy, unresolved V genes explain less than half, and the rest is unexplained. Here the sample has about 260,000 clones; around 88% occur a single time. Clones ranked in the top ten supply just under 3% of the sample.

The sample here was peripheral blood, taken in a trial of Ad26.COV2.S vaccine versus placebo. Every receptor here comes from a person aged 18 to 59 who received the Ad26.COV2.S COVID-19 vaccine or a placebo.

V gene TRBV30 combines with J gene TRBJ1-3; no definite D call. V lost 5 bases to trimming and J lost 3 bases, with 8 bases between them. Germline CDR1 and CDR2: GTSNPN and SVGIG (reference sequence). The CDR3 length is 12 residues. The CDR3 loop reads CAWAYRGNTIYF. Here the CDR3 DNA reads TGTGCCTGGGCCTACCGTGGAAACACCATATATTTT.

The chain carries TRBV19 and TRBJ1-2, with TRBD1 matching over 10 bases. The CDR3 consists of 16 residues. With 3 bases clipped from V and 8 bases from J, the junction kept 12 bases outside the gene matches. Germline V gene lookup returns CDR1 LNHDA and CDR2 SQIVND (reference sequence). The chain's CDR3 is CASSIPGTGDRGGYTF. The CDR3 DNA reads as TGTGCCAGTAGTATCCCCGGGACAGGGGACCGCGGCGGCTACACCTTC. The entire variable domain, with the rest obtained from reference TRBV19 and TRBJ1-2, is as follows: DGGITQSPKYLFRKEGQNVTLSCEQNLNHDAMYWYRQDPGQGLRLIYYSQIVNDFQKGDIAEGYSVSREKKESFPLTVTSAQKNPTAFYLCASSIPGTGDRGGYTFGSGTRLTVV.

This clone came up a few times. The V gene is TRBV19, the J gene TRBJ2-1; perhaps D is TRBD1 or TRBD2 (5 bases each). Trimming took 3 bases from V and 4 from J, leaving 13 bases between them. Germline assignment: CDR1 LNHDA and CDR2 SQIVND (reference sequence). CDR3 length: 15 amino acids. CDR3 residues: CASSIRDGDYNEQFF. The CDR3 bases are TGTGCCAGTAGTATCAGGGACGGTGATTACAATGAGCAGTTCTTC.

J is TRBJ1-2 and V is TRBV9; D remains ambiguous. The ends were cut back, 0 bases at V and 2 bases at J, with 11 bases in the middle. Germline V gene sequence: CDR1 SGDLS, CDR2 YYNGEE. The CDR3 sequence is 15 residues long. The CDR3 region has the DNA TGTGCCAGCAGCGTAGGGTATAAAGGCAACTATGGCTACACCTTC. Translation: CASSVGYKGNYGYTF.

The chain carries TRBV2 and TRBJ2-1; weak D call: TRBD1 (6 bases). In germline, CDR1 is SNHLY, CDR2 FYNNEI. The CDR3 runs 13 residues. Trimming shortened V by 4 bases and J by 15 bases, and 19 bases separated the two germline ends. The CDR3: CASSGDTPGIRFF. DNA for the CDR3: TGTGCCAGCAGTGGGGACACCCCAGGGATACGGTTCTTC.

The gene calls are TRBV15 and TRBJ2-3, with 9 bases aligning to TRBD2. The trim removed 1 base at V and 6 bases at J, leaving 5 bases unmatched. The CDR3 sequence is 15 residues long. Looked up from germline, CDR1 is LNHNV and CDR2 is YYDKDF (reference sequence). CDR3: CATSRGRGGGDTQYF. CDR3 sequence (DNA): TGTGCCACCAGCAGAGGGCGGGGGGGCGGTGATACGCAGTATTTT.

The CDR3 loop reads CASSPTGGELQNEKLFF. CDR3 coding DNA: TGTGCCAGCAGTCCAACAGGGGGCGAGCTCCAGAATGAAAAACTGTTTTTT. The chain combines TRBV6-6 with TRBJ1-4; TRBD1 matches at 9 bases. This CDR3 has 17 residues. After removal of 5 bases from V and 5 bases from J, the junction contained 12 bases not matched to a gene. The V gene's germline CDR1 is MNHNY and CDR2 SVGAGI (reference sequence).

The chain has TRBV7-3 and TRBJ2-2; D may be TRBD1 (6 bases). The V gene lost 5 bases and the J gene lost 1 base, with 8 bases spanning the gap. The CDR3 runs 14 residues. Germline values: CDR1 SGHTA, CDR2 FQGTGA. CDR3 sequence (DNA): TGTGCCAGCAGCCCGGGACAGAACACCGGGGAGCTGTTTTTT. This translates into CASSPGQNTGELFF.

The chain recombines TRBV5-6 with TRBJ2-7; 7 bases are shared with TRBD1. The germline CDR1 and CDR2 sequences are SGHDT and YYEEEE. CDR3 size: 14 residues. V lost 4 bases and J lost 3; bases outside the gene matches: 7. The CDR3 is CASSLGDRIYEQYF. The CDR3 region has the DNA TGTGCCAGCAGCCTGGGGGACAGAATCTACGAGCAGTACTTC.

The chain links TRBV7-9 to TRBJ2-7; D ambiguous. CDR1 and CDR2 (germline): SEHNR, FQNEAQ (reference sequence). With 4 bases removed from V and 9 bases from J, the gap between germline ends came to 19 bases. There are 14 residues in the CDR3. For the CDR3, the DNA is TGTGCCAGCAGCTATACCGGACCGACCCCCGGGCAGTACTTC. Its translation is CASSYTGPTPGQYF. Full variable domain (rest looked up from reference TRBV7-9 and TRBJ2-7): DTGVSQNPRHKITKRGQNVTFRCDPISEHNRLYWYRQTLGQGPEFLTYFQNEAQLEKSRLLSDRFSAERPKGSFSTLEIQRTEQGDSAMYLCASSYTGPTPGQYFGPGTRLTVT.

The CDR3 is CAWRVSNYGYTF. The CDR3 DNA reads as TGTGCCTGGAGGGTTTCAAACTATGGCTACACCTTC. The chain combines TRBV30 with TRBJ1-2; D not resolved. The CDR3 is 12 residues long. Trimming took off 3 bases at V and 2 bases at J, with 7 bases between the two ends. CDR1 and CDR2 (germline): GTSNPN, SVGIG (reference sequence).

The CDR3 reads CAWSVLRTSGGLTDTQYF. CDR3 nucleotide sequence: TGTGCCTGGAGTGTACTACGGACTAGCGGGGGACTCACAGATACGCAGTATTTT. V is TRBV30 and J is TRBJ2-3; 13 bases are shared with TRBD2. The CDR3 is made up of 18 amino acids. Trimming removed 0 bases from V and 2 bases from J; junction bases left unmatched: 8. Per the germline V gene, CDR1 is GTSNPN and CDR2 is SVGIG (reference sequence). Looking up the rest from reference TRBV30 and TRBJ2-3 gives the full variable domain: SQTIHQWPATLVQPVGSPLSLECTVEGTSNPNLYWYRQAAGRGLQLLFYSVGIGQISSEVPQNLSASRPQDRQFILSSKKLLLSDSGFYLCAWSVLRTSGGLTDTQYFGPGTRLTVL.

This chain uses TRBV25-1 with TRBJ2-2; D gene uncertain. The germline V gene has CDR1 MGHDK and CDR2 SYGVNS. CDR3 length equals 12 residues. V lost 4 bases to trimming and J lost 7 bases, with 7 bases between them. In DNA, the CDR3 is TGTGCCAGCAGTGCCGAGGTCGGGGAGCTGTTTTTT. This encodes CASSAEVGELFF.

The chain employs TRBV7-2 and TRBJ2-2; 8 positions match TRBD1. With 4 bases clipped from V and 5 bases from J, the junction kept 3 bases outside the gene matches. CDR3 length equals 14 residues. Germline-derived CDR1 and CDR2 are SGHTA and FQGNSA. The CDR3 region is CASSSQGATGELFF. CDR3 sequence (DNA): TGTGCCAGCAGCTCGCAGGGGGCGACCGGGGAGCTGTTTTTT.

V is TRBV13 and J is TRBJ1-4; 9 bases fit TRBD1. CDR1 PRHDT and CDR2 FYEKMQ come from the germline V gene (reference sequence). The CDR3 is 14 residues long. The trim removed 5 bases at V and 7 bases at J, leaving 5 bases unmatched. In DNA, the CDR3 is TGTGCCAGCAGCATACAGGGGGCAGGTGAAAAACTGTTTTTT. Its translation is CASSIQGAGEKLFF.

V is TRBV7-5 and J is TRBJ2-1; the table's D gene call, TRBD2, was not cross checked with the DNA. TRBV7-5 is assigned pseudogene status. The CDR3 extends over 17 amino acids. CDR3 sequence: CARSVRTSLSSYNEQFF. The DNA for the CDR3 is TGTGCCAGAAGCGTTCGGACTAGCCTGAGCTCCTACAATGAGCAGTTCTTC.

The chain links TRBV27 to TRBJ2-7, with a tentative D call TRBD2 (5 bases). This CDR3 region has 15 residues. V lost 5 bases to trimming and J lost 3 bases, with 17 bases between them. Per germline, CDR1 MNHEY and CDR2 SMNVEV (reference sequence). CDR3 coding DNA: TGTGCCAGCAGTCTGCGAGGGAGAGGGAACTACGAGCAGTACGTC. This encodes CASSLRGRGNYEQYV.

The rearrangement links TRBV4-2 to TRBJ1-4, with unresolved D. The germline V gene has CDR1 LGHNA and CDR2 YNFKEQ. V was shortened by 0 bases and J by 3 bases, with 8 bases between the two germline ends. CDR3 length: 15 amino acids. CDR3 region: CASSQDTGSNEKLFF. Written as DNA, the CDR3 is TGTGCCAGCAGCCAAGACACGGGGTCTAATGAAAAACTGTTTTTT.

The rearrangement links TRBV9 to TRBJ1-2; D remains unclear. Germline assignment: CDR1 SGDLS and CDR2 YYNGEE. V gave up 5 bases and J gave up 8 bases, with 19 bases separating them. This CDR3 region has 14 residues. The CDR3 reads CASSVDGRPGGYTF. In DNA, the CDR3 is TGTGCCAGCAGTGTGGACGGGCGTCCTGGGGGCTACACCTTC. Drawing the rest from reference TRBV9 and TRBJ1-2, the complete variable domain is DSGVTQTPKHLITATGQRVTLRCSPRSGDLSVYWYQQSLDQGLQFLIQYYNGEERAKGNILERFSAQQFPDLHSELNLSSLELGDSALYFCASSVDGRPGGYTFGSGTRLTVV.

The chain links TRBV30 to TRBJ1-1; a weak D match, TRBD1 (6 bases). V was cut by 4 bases and J by 0 bases, with 9 bases left in between. This CDR3 comprises 13 residues. The V gene's germline CDR1 is GTSNPN and CDR2 SVGIG (reference sequence). The CDR3 here is CAWNRDMNTEAFF. In nucleotides, the CDR3 is TGTGCCTGGAACAGGGACATGAACACTGAAGCTTTCTTT.

V usage is TRBV5-1 and J usage is TRBJ2-5; 10 positions agree with TRBD2. This CDR3 has 15 residues. Germline loops: CDR1 SGHRS, CDR2 YFSETQ. V shed 1 base, J shed 1 base, and the junction held 1 base outside the gene matches. CDR3 amino acids: CASSLTSGAQETQYF. CDR3 coding DNA: TGCGCCAGCAGCTTGACTAGCGGGGCCCAAGAGACCCAGTACTTC.

CDR3 in DNA: TGTGCCAGTAGTATGGGGGGACAGGGGGCGAAGTCTGGAAACACCATATATTTT. This codes for CASSMGGQGAKSGNTIYF. J is TRBJ1-3 and V is TRBV19, with TRBD1 identical over 12 bases. In germline, CDR1 is LNHDA, CDR2 SQIVND (reference sequence). This CDR3 is built from 18 residues. J lost 1 base, V lost 3 bases, and 7 bases had no gene match.

V usage is TRBV11-2 and J usage is TRBJ2-5; D may be TRBD1 or TRBD2 (5 bases each). Germline V gene lookup returns CDR1 SGHAT and CDR2 FQNNGV. The V gene lost 1 base and the J gene lost 5 bases, with 11 bases spanning the gap. CDR3 size: 14 residues. The CDR3 loop is CASSLVVGRETQYF. For the CDR3, the DNA is TGTGCCAGCAGCTTAGTGGTGGGACGTGAGACCCAGTACTTC. Together with reference TRBV11-2 and TRBJ2-5, the CDR3 gives the full variable domain: EAGVAQSPRYKIIEKRQSVAFWCNPISGHATLYWYQQILGQGPKLLIQFQNNGVVDDSQLPKDRFSAERLKGVDSTLKIQPAKLEDSAVYLCASSLVVGRETQYFGPGTRLLVL.

The chain carries TRBV5-4 and TRBJ2-3; unclear D gene. Germline V gene data show CDR1 as SGHNT and CDR2 as YYREEE (reference sequence). CDR3 size: 13 residues. V was trimmed by 4 bases and J by 6 bases, leaving 12 bases between them. The CDR3 region is CASSPTPGDTQYF. In nucleotides, the CDR3 is TGTGCCAGCAGCCCTACCCCCGGGGATACGCAGTATTTT.

The chain is built from TRBV5-1 and TRBJ2-3; 15 bases align to TRBD2. Per germline, CDR1 SGHRS and CDR2 YFSETQ. J was trimmed by 0 bases and V by 4 bases; bases with no gene match: 3. CDR3 length: 17 residues. CDR3: CASSRGLAGGSTDTQYF. CDR3 DNA: TGCGCCAGCAGCCGGGGACTAGCGGGGGGTAGCACAGATACGCAGTATTTT.